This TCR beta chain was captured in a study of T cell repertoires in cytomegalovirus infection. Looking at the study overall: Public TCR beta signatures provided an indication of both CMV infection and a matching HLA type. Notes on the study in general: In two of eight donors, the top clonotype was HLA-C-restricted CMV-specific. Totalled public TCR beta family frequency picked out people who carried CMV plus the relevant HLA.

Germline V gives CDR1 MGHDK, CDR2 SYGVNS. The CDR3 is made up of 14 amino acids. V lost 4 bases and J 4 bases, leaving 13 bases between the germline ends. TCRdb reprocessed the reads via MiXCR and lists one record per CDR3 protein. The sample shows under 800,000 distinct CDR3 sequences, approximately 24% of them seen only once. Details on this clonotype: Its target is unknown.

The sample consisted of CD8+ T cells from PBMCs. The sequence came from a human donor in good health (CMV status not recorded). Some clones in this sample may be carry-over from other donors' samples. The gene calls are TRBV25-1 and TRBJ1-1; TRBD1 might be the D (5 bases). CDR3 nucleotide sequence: TGTGCCAGCAGTGGATCTATCCAGGGCACTGAAGCTTTCTTT. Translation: CASSGSIQGTEAFF.